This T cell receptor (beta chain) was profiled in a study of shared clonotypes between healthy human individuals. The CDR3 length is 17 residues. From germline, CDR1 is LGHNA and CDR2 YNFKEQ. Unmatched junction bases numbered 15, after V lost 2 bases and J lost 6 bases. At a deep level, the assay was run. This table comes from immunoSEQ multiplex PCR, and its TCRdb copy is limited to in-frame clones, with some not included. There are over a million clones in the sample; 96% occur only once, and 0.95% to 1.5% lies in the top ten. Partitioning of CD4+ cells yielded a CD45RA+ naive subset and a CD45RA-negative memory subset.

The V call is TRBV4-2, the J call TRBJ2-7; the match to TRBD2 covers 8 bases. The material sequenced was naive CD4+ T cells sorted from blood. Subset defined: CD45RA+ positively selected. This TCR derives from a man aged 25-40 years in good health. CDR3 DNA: TGTGCCAGCAGCCAAAAGGGGTGGGTAGCGGGAAGAGGCGAGCAGTACTTC. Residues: CASSQKGWVAGRGEQYF.